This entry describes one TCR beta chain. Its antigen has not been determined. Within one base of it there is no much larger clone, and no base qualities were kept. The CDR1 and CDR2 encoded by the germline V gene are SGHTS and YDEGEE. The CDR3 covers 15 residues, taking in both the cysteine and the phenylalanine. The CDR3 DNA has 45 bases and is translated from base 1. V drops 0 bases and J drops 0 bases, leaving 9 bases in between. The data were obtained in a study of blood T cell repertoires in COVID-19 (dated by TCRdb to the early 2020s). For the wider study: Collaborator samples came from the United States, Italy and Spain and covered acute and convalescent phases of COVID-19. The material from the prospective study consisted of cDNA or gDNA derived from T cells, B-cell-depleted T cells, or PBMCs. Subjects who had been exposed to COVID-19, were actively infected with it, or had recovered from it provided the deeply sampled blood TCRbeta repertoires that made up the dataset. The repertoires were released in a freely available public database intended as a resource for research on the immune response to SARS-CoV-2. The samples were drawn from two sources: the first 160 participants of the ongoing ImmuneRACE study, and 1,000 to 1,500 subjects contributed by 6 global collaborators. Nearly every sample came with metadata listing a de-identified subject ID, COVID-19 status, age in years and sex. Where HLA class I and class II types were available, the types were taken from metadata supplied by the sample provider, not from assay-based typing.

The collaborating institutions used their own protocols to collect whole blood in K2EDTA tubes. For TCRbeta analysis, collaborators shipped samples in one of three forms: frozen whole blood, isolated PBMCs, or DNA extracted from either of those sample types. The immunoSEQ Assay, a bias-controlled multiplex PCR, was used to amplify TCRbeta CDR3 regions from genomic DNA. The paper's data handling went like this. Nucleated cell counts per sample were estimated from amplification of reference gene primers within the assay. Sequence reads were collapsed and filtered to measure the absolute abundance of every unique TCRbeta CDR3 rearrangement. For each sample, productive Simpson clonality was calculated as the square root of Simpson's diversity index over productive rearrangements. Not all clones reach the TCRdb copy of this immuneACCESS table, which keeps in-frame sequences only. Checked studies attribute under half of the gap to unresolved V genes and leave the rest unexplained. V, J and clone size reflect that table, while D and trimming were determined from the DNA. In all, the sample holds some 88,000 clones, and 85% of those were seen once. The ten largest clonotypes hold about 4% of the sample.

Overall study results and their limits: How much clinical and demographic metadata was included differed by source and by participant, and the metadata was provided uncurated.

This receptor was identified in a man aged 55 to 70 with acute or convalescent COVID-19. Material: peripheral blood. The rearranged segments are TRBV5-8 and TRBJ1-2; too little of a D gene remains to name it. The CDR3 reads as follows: CASSLVDSTNYGYTF. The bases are TGTGCCAGCAGCTTGGTGGACTCGACTAACTATGGCTACACCTTC.